The 13 T cell receptor beta chains presented below share a single source sample, sequenced in a study of T cells expressing NK-cell markers. TCRdb reprocessed the 5' RACE reads; each CDR3 protein has one entry and no DNA is given. Here the sample table reports a few hundred thousand distinct CDR3 sequences. The specimen was blood T cells: a sorted CD56 or NKG2C T cell subset, CD4+ or CD8+ T cells, or bulk PBMC T cells (not recorded which). These receptors all stem from a man aged 18 to 69 in good health.

The rearrangement joins TRBV6-5 to TRBJ2-3; TCRdb selects TRBD2, and the lack of DNA leaves this call unchecked. The germline V gene encodes CDR1 MNHEY and CDR2 SVGAGI. The CDR3 sequence is 15 residues long. The CDR3: CASSYYGGAEDTQYF.

V gene TRBV7-6 combines with J gene TRBJ2-5. The length of the CDR3 is 15 residues. CDR1 and CDR2 (germline): SGHVS, FNYEAQ. The chain's CDR3 is CASSLARPGQETQYF. Complete variable domain (other parts from reference TRBV7-6 and TRBJ2-5): GAGVSQSPRYKVTKRGQDVALRCDPISGHVSLYWYRQALGQGPEFLTYFNYEAQQDKSGLPNDRFSAERPEGSISTLTIQRTEQRDSAMYRCASSLARPGQETQYFGPGTRLLVL.

The chain joins TRBV11-1 to TRBJ2-7; without DNA, the TCRdb call of TRBD1 cannot be checked. Germline CDR1 reads SGHAT; CDR2 reads FQDESV (reference sequence). The CDR3 sequence is 15 residues long. The CDR3 loop is CASSLVWGHSYEQYF.

J is TRBJ1-3 and V is TRBV18; the D call of TRBD1 rests on TCRdb alone, since no DNA is present to check it. This CDR3 spans 16 amino acids. Germline V gives CDR1 KGHSH, CDR2 LQKENI. CDR3 sequence: CASSPPGRATGNTIYF.

The chain recombines TRBV5-1 with TRBJ2-1; the D call of TRBD2 rests on TCRdb alone, since no DNA is present to check it. This CDR3 region has 17 residues. CDR1 SGHRS and CDR2 YFSETQ come from the germline V gene. The CDR3 is CASGPLSLAGGPNEQFF.

This chain connects TRBV5-6 to TRBJ2-5; the D call from TCRdb, TRBD2, cannot be confirmed without DNA. Germline V gene sequence: CDR1 SGHDT, CDR2 YYEEEE. The CDR3 runs 17 residues. Here the CDR3 reads CASSGFGSAGSWLDQYF.

The chain links TRBV7-9 to TRBJ2-5; TCRdb's D gene call, TRBD1, goes unchecked for lack of DNA. Germline CDR1 reads SEHNR; CDR2 reads FQNEAQ (reference sequence). CDR3 size: 15 residues. The chain's CDR3 is CASSGTRGEQETQYF.

The CDR3 region is CSGGGANTGELFF. The genes are TRBV29-1 and TRBJ2-2; TCRdb selects TRBD2, and the lack of DNA leaves this call unchecked. CDR1 SQVTM and CDR2 ANQGSEA come from the germline V gene. The CDR3 contains 13 residues.

The V gene is TRBV11-1, the J gene TRBJ2-1; TCRdb names TRBD2, which stays unverified in the absence of DNA. The CDR3 is 15 residues long. CDR1 SGHAT and CDR2 FQDESV come from the germline V gene (reference sequence). CDR3 sequence: CASSWIAVTYNEQFF.

The rearrangement uses TRBV6-5 and TRBJ2-3; TCRdb returns TRBD2, unconfirmable since there is no DNA. The CDR3 is made up of 18 amino acids. Germline CDR1 MNHEY, CDR2 SVGAGI. The CDR3 reads CASSYSIGSGGITDTQYF.

The chain uses TRBV7-9 and TRBJ1-5; without DNA, the TCRdb call of TRBD1 cannot be checked. The CDR3 covers 12 residues. Per germline, CDR1 SEHNR and CDR2 FQNEAQ (reference sequence). Here the CDR3 reads CASSLRGSEQHF.

This chain uses TRBV20-1 with TRBJ2-7; TCRdb's D gene call, TRBD2, goes unchecked for lack of DNA. Germline CDR1 DFQATT, CDR2 SNEGSKA (reference sequence). The CDR3 is 14 amino acids. The CDR3 sequence: CSARPRELSYEQYF.

J is TRBJ1-5 and V is TRBV28. This CDR3 contains 18 residues. The germline gives CDR1 MDHEN, CDR2 SYDVKM. CDR3 protein: CASSSLRNREGGNQPQHF.